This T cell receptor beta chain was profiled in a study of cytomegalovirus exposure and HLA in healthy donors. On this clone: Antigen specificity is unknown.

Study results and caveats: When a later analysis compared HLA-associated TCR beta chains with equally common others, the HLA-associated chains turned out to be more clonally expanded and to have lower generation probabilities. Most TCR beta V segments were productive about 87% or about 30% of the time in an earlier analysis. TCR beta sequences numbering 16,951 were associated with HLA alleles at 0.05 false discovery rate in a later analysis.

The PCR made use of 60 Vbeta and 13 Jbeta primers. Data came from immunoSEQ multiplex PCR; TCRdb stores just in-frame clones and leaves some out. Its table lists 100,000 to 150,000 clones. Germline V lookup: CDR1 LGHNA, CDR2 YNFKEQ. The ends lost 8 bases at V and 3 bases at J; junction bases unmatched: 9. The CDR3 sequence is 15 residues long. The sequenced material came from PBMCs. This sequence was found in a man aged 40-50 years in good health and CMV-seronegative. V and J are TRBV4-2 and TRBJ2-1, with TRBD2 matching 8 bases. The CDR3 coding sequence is TGTGCCAGCGGACCCGGGAGGGCCGGCTACAATGAGCAGTTCTTC. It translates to CASGPGRAGYNEQFF.